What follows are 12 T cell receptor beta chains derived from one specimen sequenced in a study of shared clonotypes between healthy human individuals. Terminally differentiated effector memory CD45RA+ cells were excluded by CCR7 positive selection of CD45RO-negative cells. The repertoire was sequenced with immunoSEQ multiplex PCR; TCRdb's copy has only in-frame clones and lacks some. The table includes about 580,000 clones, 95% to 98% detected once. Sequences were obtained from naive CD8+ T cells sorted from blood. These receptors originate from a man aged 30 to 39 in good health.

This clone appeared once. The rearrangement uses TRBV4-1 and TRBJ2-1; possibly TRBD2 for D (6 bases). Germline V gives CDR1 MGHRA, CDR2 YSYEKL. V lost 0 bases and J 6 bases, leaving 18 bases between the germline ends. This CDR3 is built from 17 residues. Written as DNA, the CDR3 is TGCGCCAGCAGCCAAGAACACGGGACTTTAACCGGCAATGAGCAGTTCTTC. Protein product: CASSQEHGTLTGNEQFF.

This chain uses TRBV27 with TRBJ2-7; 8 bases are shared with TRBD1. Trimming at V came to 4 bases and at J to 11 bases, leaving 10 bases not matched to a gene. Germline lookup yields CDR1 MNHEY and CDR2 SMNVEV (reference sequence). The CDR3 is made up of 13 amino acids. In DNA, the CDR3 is TGTGCCAGCAGTTCCAACAACAACAGGGGGAAGTACTTC. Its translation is CASSSNNNRGKYF.

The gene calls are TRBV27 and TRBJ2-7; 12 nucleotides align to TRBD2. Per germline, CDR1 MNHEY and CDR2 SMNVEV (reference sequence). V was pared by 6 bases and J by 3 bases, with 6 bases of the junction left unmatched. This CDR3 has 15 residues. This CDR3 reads CASSPLAGGGYEQYF. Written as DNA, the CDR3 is TGTGCCAGCAGCCCACTAGCGGGAGGAGGCTACGAGCAGTACTTC.

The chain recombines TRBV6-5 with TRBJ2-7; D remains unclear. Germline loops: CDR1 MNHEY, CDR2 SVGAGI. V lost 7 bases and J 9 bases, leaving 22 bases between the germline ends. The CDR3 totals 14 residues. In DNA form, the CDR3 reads TGTGCCAGCACCCTAGGGCCTGGGGTAGGAGTGCAGTACTTC. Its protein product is CASTLGPGVGVQYF.

The chain's CDR3 is CASTLRKGNTEAFF. The DNA for the CDR3 is TGTGCCAGCACCCTCCGGAAGGGGAACACTGAAGCTTTCTTT. The V call is TRBV11-3, the J call TRBJ1-1; D is unresolved. Between the trimmed V and J ends, which lost 7 bases and 1 base, there was a span of 13 bases. Per the germline V gene, CDR1 is SGHNT and CDR2 is YENEEA. The CDR3 consists of 14 residues.

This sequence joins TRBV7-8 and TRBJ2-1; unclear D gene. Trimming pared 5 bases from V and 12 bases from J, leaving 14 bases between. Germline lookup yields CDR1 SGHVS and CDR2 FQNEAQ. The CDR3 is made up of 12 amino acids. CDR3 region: CASSAPRAGQFF. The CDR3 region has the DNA TGTGCCAGCAGCGCCCCACGGGCTGGGCAGTTCTTC.

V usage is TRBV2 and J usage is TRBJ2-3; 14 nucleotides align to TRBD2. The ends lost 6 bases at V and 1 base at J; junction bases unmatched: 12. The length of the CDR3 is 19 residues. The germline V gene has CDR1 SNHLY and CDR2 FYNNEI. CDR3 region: CASSDMGLAGVSGTDTQYF. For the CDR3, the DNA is TGTGCCAGCAGCGACATGGGACTAGCGGGAGTGTCTGGCACAGATACGCAGTATTTT.

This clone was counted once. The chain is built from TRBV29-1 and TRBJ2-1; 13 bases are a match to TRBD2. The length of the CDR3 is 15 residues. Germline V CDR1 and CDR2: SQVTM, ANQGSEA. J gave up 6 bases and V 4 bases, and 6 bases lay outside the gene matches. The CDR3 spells CSVVGLAGAINEQFF. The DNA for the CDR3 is TGCAGCGTTGTAGGACTAGCGGGAGCAATCAATGAGCAGTTCTTC.

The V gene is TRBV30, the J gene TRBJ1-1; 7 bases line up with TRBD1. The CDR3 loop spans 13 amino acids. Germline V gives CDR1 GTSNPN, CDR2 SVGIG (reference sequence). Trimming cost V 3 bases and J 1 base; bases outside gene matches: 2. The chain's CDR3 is CAWRGQPNTEAFF. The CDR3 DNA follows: TGTGCCTGGAGGGGACAGCCGAACACTGAAGCTTTCTTT.

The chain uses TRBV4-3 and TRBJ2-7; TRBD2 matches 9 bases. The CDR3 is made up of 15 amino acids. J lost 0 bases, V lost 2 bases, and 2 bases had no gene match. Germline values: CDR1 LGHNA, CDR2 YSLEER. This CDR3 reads CASSQRLAASYEQYF. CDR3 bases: TGCGCCAGCAGCCAAAGACTAGCGGCCTCCTACGAGCAGTACTTC.

CDR3 amino acids: CASSHDAGAGTEAFF. CDR3 coding DNA: TGTGCCAGCAGCCATGATGCGGGAGCGGGCACTGAAGCTTTCTTT. J is TRBJ1-1 and V is TRBV4-2; D is unresolved. V lost 3 bases and J 4 bases, leaving 15 bases between the germline ends. Germline V gene sequence: CDR1 LGHNA, CDR2 YNFKEQ. The CDR3 runs 15 residues.

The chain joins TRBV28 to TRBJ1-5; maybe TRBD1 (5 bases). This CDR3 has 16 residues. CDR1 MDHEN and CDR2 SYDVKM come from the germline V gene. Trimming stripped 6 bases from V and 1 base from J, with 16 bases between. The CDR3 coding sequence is TGTGCCAGCAGGATTAAGGTGACAGACAGCAATCAGCCCCAGCATTTT. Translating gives CASRIKVTDSNQPQHF.